The 30 T cell receptor beta chains reported below all come from one sample, sequenced in a study of STAT5B mutations in CD4+ large granular lymphocyte leukemia. Here immunoSEQ multiplex PCR was the method, and the copy in TCRdb shows in-frame clones only, minus some. The sample carries tens of thousands of clones, roughly two thirds recorded once. Sequencing was performed on CD4+ T cells from blood buffy coats. Source of these receptors: a human donor in good health.

The V gene is TRBV11-2, the J gene TRBJ2-7; perhaps TRBD2 as D (7 bases). CDR1 is SGHAT and CDR2 is FQNNGV in the germline V gene. The CDR3 runs to 16 residues. V lost 1 base, J lost 1 base, and 14 bases lay in between. The CDR3 protein is CASSLGWGGSSYEQYF. The CDR3 nucleotides read TGTGCCAGCAGCTTAGGTTGGGGGGGCTCTTCCTACGAGCAGTACTTC.

The rearrangement links TRBV7-2 to TRBJ2-2; 7 nucleotides match TRBD1. This CDR3 comprises 15 residues. Germline V lookup: CDR1 SGHTA, CDR2 FQGNSA. Unmatched junction bases numbered 6, after V lost 5 bases and J lost 3 bases. CDR3 sequence reads: CASSPYRGDTGELFF. CDR3 coding DNA: TGTGCCAGCAGCCCCTACAGGGGCGACACCGGGGAGCTGTTTTTT.

The rearrangement links TRBV6-1 to TRBJ2-4; D call uncertain. This CDR3 contains 15 residues. CDR1 is MNHNS, CDR2 SASEGT, per germline. V was pared by 3 bases and J by 6 bases, with 15 bases between. The CDR3 is CASSDLVEGRNIQYF. The CDR3 bases are TGTGCCAGCAGTGACTTAGTGGAAGGAAGAAACATTCAGTACTTC.

The chain is built from TRBV5-5 and TRBJ2-2; 7 bases are a match to TRBD2. The V gene end was trimmed by 3 bases and the J gene end by 4 bases; junction bases not matched to a gene: 0. This CDR3 has 13 amino acids. CDR1 and CDR2 from the germline V gene are SGHKS and YYEKEE (reference sequence). The CDR3 bases are TGTGCCAGCAGCTGGACTAGCACCGGGGAGCTGTTTTTT. Residues: CASSWTSTGELFF.

The CDR3 DNA reads TGTGCCAGTAGTGGACCGGGCCGCCGGGATGAAAAACTGTTTTTT. As protein: CASSGPGRRDEKLFF. The chain has TRBV19 and TRBJ1-4; no definite D call. Trimming removed 5 bases from V and 6 bases from J, with 16 bases in between. There are 15 residues in the CDR3. Germline V lookup: CDR1 LNHDA, CDR2 SQIVND (reference sequence).

This clone was detected only a few times. This chain links TRBV6-6 with TRBJ1-5; D is unresolved. V lost 9 bases, J lost 0 bases, and 15 bases lay in between. CDR1 is MNHNY and CDR2 is SVGAGI in the germline V gene (reference sequence). The CDR3 loop spans 15 amino acids. The CDR3 region has the DNA TGTGCCAGTGACCTGACGGCAAATAGCAATCAGCCCCAGCATTTT. Protein: CASDLTANSNQPQHF.

J is TRBJ2-7 and V is TRBV7-2; perhaps TRBD1 as D (5 bases). This CDR3 is 14 amino acids long. The germline V and J ends were trimmed by 0 bases and 4 bases, with 10 bases remaining between them. Germline V lookup: CDR1 SGHTA, CDR2 FQGNSA. CDR3 sequence reads: CASSLARGKYEQYF. CDR3 DNA: TGTGCCAGCAGCTTAGCTAGGGGAAAATACGAGCAGTACTTC.

The table lists this clone with a count of one. V and J are TRBV28 and TRBJ2-7; TRBD1 matches 8 bases. The CDR3 has 14 amino acids. The V gene end was trimmed by 6 bases and the J gene end by 1 base; junction bases not matched to a gene: 5. Germline V CDR1 and CDR2: MDHEN, SYDVKM. CDR3: CASRLTGASYEQYF. In DNA form, the CDR3 reads TGTGCCAGCAGACTGACAGGGGCATCCTACGAGCAGTACTTC.

This clone was seen once. This chain joins TRBV14 and TRBJ2-5; D unresolved. The CDR3 has 15 residues. CDR1 and CDR2 from the germline V gene are SGHDN and FVKESK. Trimming left V 1 base short and J 2 bases short, with 11 bases between. The CDR3 is CASSQGIRSQETQYF. Here the CDR3 DNA reads TGTGCCAGCAGCCAAGGAATCAGGTCTCAAGAGACCCAGTACTTC.

The chain carries TRBV10-3 and TRBJ2-5; TRBD1 matches 8 bases. The CDR3 runs 15 residues. The germline CDR1 and CDR2 sequences are ENHRY and SYGVKD. The J segment lost 1 base and the V segment lost 6 bases, leaving 7 bases of the junction unmatched. The CDR3 region has the DNA TGTGCCATCAGACCGGACAGGGCTCCCCAAGAGACCCAGTACTTC. Translating gives CAIRPDRAPQETQYF.

The chain uses TRBV5-4 and TRBJ2-7; 8 bases agree with TRBD1. This CDR3 is built from 14 residues. J was trimmed by 4 bases and V by 5 bases; bases with no gene match: 8. CDR1 is SGHNT and CDR2 is YYREEE in the germline V gene (reference sequence). In nucleotides, the CDR3 is TGTGCCAGCAGTCGGGGACAGGAATCATACGAGCAGTACTTC. It encodes CASSRGQESYEQYF. Full variable domain (remainder filled in from reference TRBV5-4 and TRBJ2-7): ETGVTQSPTHLIKTRGQQVTLRCSSQSGHNTVSWYQQALGQGPQFIFQYYREEENGRGNFPPRFSGLQFPNYSSELNVNALELDDSALYLCASSRGQESYEQYFGPGTRLTVT.

This chain uses TRBV7-3 with TRBJ2-1; 8 bases line up with TRBD2. The CDR3 covers 15 residues. Germline CDR1 and CDR2: SGHTA and FQGTGA. Germline trimming cut 5 bases from V and 6 bases from J; bases unmatched to any gene: 9. CDR3 in amino acids: CASSLPGGAFNEQFF. In nucleotides, the CDR3 is TGTGCCAGCAGCCTTCCCGGGGGGGCCTTCAATGAGCAGTTCTTC.

The chain has TRBV6-4 and TRBJ2-3, with 8 bases that match TRBD1. Germline lookup yields CDR1 MRHNA and CDR2 SNTAGT. CDR3 length equals 15 residues. With 5 bases clipped from V and 1 base from J, the junction kept 5 bases outside the gene matches. The CDR3 DNA follows: TGTGCCAGCAGTATGGCAGGGGGCGGCACAGATACGCAGTATTTT. Its translation is CASSMAGGGTDTQYF.

The V and J genes are TRBV19 and TRBJ1-6; D is uncertain. Deletions cut 5 bases from V and 5 bases from J, with 19 bases between. The CDR3 loop spans 17 amino acids. CDR1 LNHDA and CDR2 SQIVND come from the germline V gene (reference sequence). The CDR3 DNA is TGTGCCAGTAGTGAGAGACCACCGGGAATTAATAATTCACCCCTCCACTTT. Translated, it gives CASSERPPGINNSPLHF.

This clone was found once. The rearrangement joins TRBV2 to TRBJ1-6; a possible D gene is TRBD1 (6 bases). Germline assignment: CDR1 SNHLY and CDR2 FYNNEI. The V end lost 6 bases, the J end lost 8 bases, and 14 bases lay between the germline ends. The CDR3 has 14 residues. Written as DNA, the CDR3 is TGTGCCAGCAGACCTGGGACACGGGATTCACCCCTCCACTTT. It yields the protein CASRPGTRDSPLHF.

This chain connects TRBV6-5 to TRBJ2-7, with 7 bases fitting TRBD1. V was pared by 6 bases and J by 2 bases, with 7 bases of the junction left unmatched. CDR3 length: 14 amino acids. Germline V gene data show CDR1 as MNHEY and CDR2 as SVGAGI. This CDR3 is CASRFRDRAYEQYF. CDR3 DNA sequence: TGTGCCAGCAGATTCCGGGACAGAGCCTACGAGCAGTACTTC.

The V gene is TRBV4-1, the J gene TRBJ2-3, with D possibly being TRBD2 (7 bases). The V gene lost 0 bases and the J gene lost 5 bases, with 15 bases spanning the gap. This CDR3 is 16 amino acids long. The germline V gene has CDR1 MGHRA and CDR2 YSYEKL. The CDR3, as DNA: TGCGCCAGCAGCCAAGAGGGGGGGCCACCCGTAGATACGCAGTATTTT. As protein: CASSQEGGPPVDTQYF.

In its sample, this clone was seen once. The V and J genes are TRBV27 and TRBJ1-3, with TRBD1 matching 8 bases. Germline V gives CDR1 MNHEY, CDR2 SMNVEV (reference sequence). V shed 8 bases, J shed 4 bases, and the junction held 7 bases outside the gene matches. The CDR3 length is 14 residues. CDR3 sequence reads: CASASRQGGNTIYF. DNA for the CDR3: TGTGCCAGCGCCTCTAGACAGGGGGGAAACACCATATATTTT.

CDR3 DNA: TGTGCCAGCAGTTTTACTGGATGGGGACAGTTAGACACCGGGGAGCTGTTTTTT. Translated: CASSFTGWGQLDTGELFF. The rearrangement links TRBV28 to TRBJ2-2, with 7 bases matching TRBD1. The CDR3 runs 18 residues. The ends lost 3 bases at V and 3 bases at J; junction bases unmatched: 13. CDR1 and CDR2 from the germline V gene are MDHEN and SYDVKM. Full variable domain (outside the CDR3, taken from reference TRBV28 and TRBJ2-2): DVKVTQSSRYLVKRTGEKVFLECVQDMDHENMFWYRQDPGLGLRLIYFSYDVKMKEKGDIPEGYSVSREKKERFSLILESASTNQTSMYLCASSFTGWGQLDTGELFFGEGSRLTVL.

This sequence joins TRBV28 and TRBJ1-1; TRBD1 matches 9 bases. V gave up 6 bases and J gave up 10 bases; unmatched junction bases: 9. The CDR3 is 13 amino acids. Germline V gene data show CDR1 as MDHEN and CDR2 as SYDVKM. In DNA, the CDR3 is TGTGCCAGCAGCTCCAACAGGGGGCAAGGAGCTTTCTTT. It translates to CASSSNRGQGAFF.

This chain joins TRBV11-1 and TRBJ2-3; 8 positions agree with TRBD2. CDR1 is SGHAT, CDR2 FQDESV, per germline (reference sequence). V was pared by 0 bases and J by 3 bases, with 8 bases of the junction left unmatched. There are 17 residues in the CDR3. CDR3 in DNA: TGTGCCAGCAGCTTAGCGTGGAGCGGGGGCCTTACAGATACGCAGTATTTT. Its translation is CASSLAWSGGLTDTQYF.

This clone has a single count. J is TRBJ2-2 and V is TRBV7-8; D is ambiguous. Germline values: CDR1 SGHVS, CDR2 FQNEAQ. Trimming removed 2 bases at V and 0 bases at J, with 7 bases between. The CDR3 runs to 15 residues. The CDR3 reads CASSLTGTNTGELFF. The CDR3, as DNA: TGTGCCAGCAGCTTAACGGGTACGAACACCGGGGAGCTGTTTTTT.

The chain is built from TRBV4-1 and TRBJ1-1; D might be TRBD1 (5 bases). The CDR3 runs to 19 residues. Per germline, CDR1 MGHRA and CDR2 YSYEKL. Trimming removed 0 bases from V and 0 bases from J, with 20 bases in between. The CDR3 sequence: CASSQDAAMGRVMNTEAFF. CDR3 coding DNA: TGCGCCAGCAGCCAAGATGCTGCAATGGGCAGGGTAATGAACACTGAAGCTTTCTTT.

This chain connects TRBV7-2 to TRBJ2-1, with 14 bases lining up with TRBD2. The CDR3 is made up of 16 amino acids. V gave up 5 bases and J gave up 3 bases; unmatched junction bases: 3. Looked up from germline, CDR1 is SGHTA and CDR2 is FQGNSA. In nucleotides, the CDR3 is TGTGCCAGCAGCACGGGGACTAGCGGGGGCTACAATGAGCAGTTCTTC. Amino acid sequence: CASSTGTSGGYNEQFF.

The chain uses TRBV6-5 and TRBJ1-3; tentatively, D is TRBD1 (5 bases). This CDR3 is 15 amino acids long. With 0 bases removed from V and 4 bases from J, the gap between germline ends came to 10 bases. CDR1 and CDR2 from the germline V gene are MNHEY and SVGAGI. This CDR3 is CASSYSGVGGNTIYF. The CDR3 DNA reads TGTGCCAGCAGTTACTCGGGGGTAGGAGGAAACACCATATATTTT.

This chain connects TRBV7-2 to TRBJ1-4; 7 bases line up with TRBD1. Trimming removed 5 bases from V and 8 bases from J; junction bases left unmatched: 11. The CDR3 sequence is 15 residues long. The germline CDR1 and CDR2 sequences are SGHTA and FQGNSA. This CDR3 is CASSIQTGVAEKLFF. DNA for the CDR3: TGTGCCAGCAGCATACAAACAGGGGTAGCGGAAAAACTGTTTTTT. The complete variable domain, with remaining parts taken from reference TRBV7-2 and TRBJ1-4, reads GAGVSQSPSNKVTEKGKDVELRCDPISGHTALYWYRQSLGQGLEFLIYFQGNSAPDKSGLPSDRFSAERTGGSVSTLTIQRTQQEDSAVYLCASSIQTGVAEKLFFGSGTQLSVL.

The gene calls are TRBV5-1 and TRBJ2-7; D unclear. With 4 bases removed from V and 2 bases from J, the gap between germline ends came to 4 bases. CDR3 length equals 11 residues. The germline gives CDR1 SGHRS, CDR2 YFSETQ. The CDR3 sequence: CASSAAYEQYF. Written as DNA, the CDR3 is TGCGCCAGCAGCGCGGCCTACGAGCAGTACTTC. The full variable domain, completed using reference TRBV5-1 and TRBJ2-7, is KAGVTQTPRYLIKTRGQQVTLSCSPISGHRSVSWYQQTPGQGLQFLFEYFSETQRNKGNFPGRFSGRQFSNSRSEMNVSTLELGDSALYLCASSAAYEQYFGPGTRLTVT.

The chain is built from TRBV9 and TRBJ2-3, with 11 bases that match TRBD2. The CDR3 contains 16 residues. The V gene end was trimmed by 4 bases and the J gene end by 4 bases; junction bases not matched to a gene: 8. The germline gives CDR1 SGDLS, CDR2 YYNGEE. The CDR3 loop is CASSPRLAGGPDTQYF. The CDR3, as DNA: TGTGCCAGCAGCCCCCGATTAGCGGGGGGGCCAGATACGCAGTATTTT.

The gene calls are TRBV19 and TRBJ2-2, with TRBD1 matching over 9 bases. Trimming at V came to 3 bases and at J to 5 bases, leaving 7 bases not matched to a gene. The CDR3 extends over 16 amino acids. Germline V gene lookup returns CDR1 LNHDA and CDR2 SQIVND (reference sequence). CDR3 residues: CASSIRTGVGTGELFF. In DNA form, the CDR3 reads TGTGCCAGTAGTATCAGGACAGGGGTCGGGACCGGGGAGCTGTTTTTT.

The table lists this clone with a count of one. In nucleotides, the CDR3 is TGCGCCAGCAGTCCCCGGACAGGGGGCAATCAGCCCCAGCATTTT. Encoded protein: CASSPRTGGNQPQHF. The chain combines TRBV10-2 with TRBJ1-5, with 9 bases aligning to TRBD1. Looked up from germline, CDR1 is WSHSY and CDR2 is SAAADI. The CDR3 is 15 residues long. Trimming took 5 bases from V and 2 from J; bases not matched to a gene: 4.